This TCR beta chain appears in the sequencing data of a study of blood T cell repertoires in COVID-19. This CDR3 is 16 amino acids long. Germline V CDR1 and CDR2: LGHNT, FRNRAP. The V segment lost 6 bases and the J segment 4 bases; nucleotides outside the gene matches: 10. Using immunoSEQ multiplex PCR, the repertoire was profiled, and TCRdb retains in-frame clones only, with some absent. The table lists 200,000 to 300,000 clones, 75% to 90% of them singletons. Material for sequencing was peripheral blood. The receptor comes from a woman aged 55 to 70 with active or convalescent COVID-19. This rearrangement joins TRBV12-5 to TRBJ1-3, with 9 nucleotides matching TRBD1. The CDR3 loop is CASGIDRGSFGNTIYF. CDR3 coding DNA: TGTGCTAGTGGCATCGACAGGGGGTCGTTCGGAAACACCATATATTTT. Variable domain in full (rest from reference TRBV12-5 and TRBJ1-3): DARVTQTPRHKVTEMGQEVTMRCQPILGHNTVFWYRQTMMQGLELLAYFRNRAPLDDSGMPKDRFSAEMPDATLATLKIQPSEPRDSAVYFCASGIDRGSFGNTIYFGEGSWLTVV.